This record concerns one T cell receptor beta chain sequence. The sample comes from a study of OX40 agonist ivuxolimab in advanced cancers. Researchers took blood at baseline, on cycle 4 day 1, and on cycle 7 day 1. The V end was cut by 8 bases, the J end by 6 bases, with 19 bases between. CDR3 size: 14 residues. Looked up from germline, CDR1 is SNHLY and CDR2 is FYNNEI. Here immunoSEQ multiplex PCR was the method, and the copy in TCRdb shows in-frame clones only, minus some. The table includes some 46,000 clones, 89% detected once. The chain has TRBV2 and TRBJ1-2; D might be TRBD1 (6 bases). The receptor was isolated from an adult with an advanced solid tumor such as melanoma, head and neck, liver or kidney cancer. The sequencing used CD4+ or CD8+ T cells sorted from blood, collected in a trial of the OX40 agonist ivuxolimab. The chain's CDR3 is CASQYTGRLDGYTF. In DNA form, the CDR3 reads TGTGCCAGCCAGTATACAGGGCGTTTGGATGGCTACACCTTC.